This T cell receptor (beta chain) was sequenced for a study of T-cell memory formation after mild COVID-19. Study at large: The two donors had largely donor-specific TCR clusters.

Concerning this clonotype itself: Its antigen is undetermined.

TCRdb ran MiXCR on the 5' RACE reads and lists one entry per CDR3 protein. The table has over 300,000 distinct CDR3 sequences, roughly 19% seen once. Findings and caveats of the study: Those CD4+ clones that contracted were mainly in CM and EM (CD8+ ones in EMRA). Clones that contracted from day 15 to 85 had balanced CD4/CD8; later expanders were CD4+ biased.

The V gene's germline CDR1 is MNHNS and CDR2 SASEGT. Deletions cut 6 bases from V and 10 bases from J, with 15 bases between. The CDR3 contains 12 residues. The TCR was taken from a man between 18 and 29 years old who had mild COVID-19 (a few samples of this study predate the infection). Cell type and time point are not known. The genes are TRBV6-1 and TRBJ1-1, with D possibly being TRBD1 (5 bases). Sequenced: PBMCs or a T cell subset sorted from them (not recorded which). The CDR3 DNA reads TGTGCCAGCAGCAGAGGAACAGGCGTAGCTTTCTTT. It yields the protein CASSRGTGVAFF.